The present T cell receptor beta chain was sequenced within a study of Ad26.COV2.S vaccination and SARS-CoV-2 variants listed by TCRdb under 2021. Notes on the research overall: Donors in the vaccine arm were drawn from COV1001, a multicentre, randomized, double-blind, placebo-controlled phase I-IIa trial testing Ad26.COV2.S in healthy adults. The TCR-sequenced set comprised approximately 32 samples: roughly 19 Ad26.COV2.S vaccine recipients, 5 placebo recipients and 8 SARS-CoV-2 convalescent individuals. Investigators remained blinded to trial group allocation during experiments and outcome assessment. Trial participants were randomized into five groups of five, in which low-dose or high-dose Ad26.COV2.S was given once or twice, or placebo was given on both occasions. Ad26.COV2.S was administered intramuscularly at 5 x 10^10 or 1 x 10^11 viral particles, either as a single shot or as two shots given 56 days apart. Sequencing of the TCRbeta repertoire served to evaluate the specificity and breadth of SARS-CoV-2-reactive T cell receptors following Ad26.COV2.S vaccination. Summary of the overall study and its limitations: Higher spike-specific TCR breadth was observed in Ad26.COV2.S recipients than in placebo recipients (P = 0.0014). Comparable non-spike TCR breadth was observed between vaccine and placebo recipients, consistent with only spike being contained in the vaccine. The authors noted that the TCR breadth and depth analyses may have underestimated total T cell responses. After vaccination, spike-specific CD8+ and CD4+ T cell responses were reported to show substantial breadth. The study was not powered for comparison of responses between vaccine doses or regimens.

Its CDR3 holds 16 amino acids, cysteine through phenylalanine. Only the CDR3 portion is preserved as DNA: 48 bases, with reading frame beginning at the first base. V sheds 4 bases and J sheds 3 bases, leaving 18 bases between their ends. CDR1 and CDR2, looked up from the germline V gene (reference sequence), are SGHNT and YYREEE. On this clone: No cognate antigen has been identified for it. Within one base of it there is no much larger clone, and no base qualities were kept.

TCRbeta CDR3 regions were sequenced with the immunoSEQ Assay. After extraction, genomic DNA underwent amplification by bias-controlled multiplex PCR, followed by high-throughput sequencing. Per the source publication's procedure: To quantify the absolute abundance of each unique TCRbeta CDR3 region, sequences were collapsed and filtered. T cell fraction was estimated by normalization of TCRbeta template counts to usable DNA, with usable DNA being measured through amplification of reference genes present in all nucleated cells. Repertoire TCRs were annotated as SARS-CoV-2-specific by exact matching of V gene, CDR3 amino acid sequence and J gene to a known reactive TCR set. The reference SARS-CoV-2 TCR set was obtained from MIRA and was filtered for enrichment in COVID-19-positive ImmuneCODE repertoires, whereby public or cross-reactive TCRs were removed. Using the MIRA antigens, annotated TCRs were further analysed by specific ORF or by position within an ORF. Breadth was defined as annotated unique rearrangements over total unique productive rearrangements; depth was the summed frequency of those rearrangements. Group comparisons of TCR breadth used two-sided Wilcoxon rank-sum tests. TCRdb stores this immuneACCESS table with in-frame sequences only. Part of the clones is absent; in the studies checked, under half of the shortfall reflects unresolved V genes, and no reason is known for the rest. V and J calls plus clone size are reproduced from that table; the DNA served to infer D and trimming. For this sample there are roughly 420,000 clones; roughly 89% appear just once. The ten largest clones represent over 2.5% of the sample.

In the paper's terms, the treatment or condition label means: 19 received Ad26.COV2.S at low or high dose, single or two shots; a few received placebo; per-sample allocation not given. Repertoires of vaccine and placebo recipients were sequenced from samples collected on day 63 after the first injection. Cohort 1b enrolled around 23 adults aged 18-55 years at a single site in Boston, USA, between 29 July and 7 August 2020. Ad26.COV2.S consisted of a replication-incompetent adenovirus type 26 vector by which a prefusion-stabilized SARS-CoV-2 spike protein from the original Wuhan strain was expressed.

This TCR was sampled from a person between 18 and 65 years old who received the Ad26.COV2.S COVID-19 vaccine or a placebo. The material sequenced was peripheral blood, taken in a trial of Ad26.COV2.S vaccine versus placebo. The chain was built from TRBV5-4 and TRBJ2-3, with the D gene too uncertain to name. The sequenced DNA: TGTGCCAGCAGCGGCGGTGCAAGCCCGGAGACAGATACGCAGTATTTT. It codes for CASSGGASPETDTQYF.